These 5 T cell receptor beta chains were all obtained from the same sample, sequenced in a study of regulatory T cells in long-lasting Graves disease. Relying on iRepertoire HTBI primers and Arm-PCR of CDR3 regions, the team built TCR beta libraries. Using its own MiXCR run on the multiplex PCR reads, TCRdb lists one record per CDR3 protein. Among 360,000 or so distinct CDR3 sequences listed, 20% to 25% were seen once. Time point given: persistent/refractory GD, antithyroid drugs over 5 years with positive TRAb. From PBMCs, RNA was extracted and then used to make the TCR library. Sequencing used peripheral blood mononuclear cells (PBMCs), obtained when the disease was refractory, from a patient treated with antithyroid drugs. These receptors were obtained from a woman aged 40 to 55 with Graves disease.

The chain couples TRBV9 to TRBJ2-2, with unresolved D. The CDR3 loop spans 15 amino acids. The germline V and J ends were trimmed by 4 bases and 0 bases, with 10 bases remaining between them. Germline CDR1 is SGDLS and CDR2 is YYNGEE. CDR3 in DNA: TGTGCCAGCAGCCCTCAACTGGCGAACACCGGGGAGCTGTTTTTT. Translation: CASSPQLANTGELFF.

The sample holds many counts of this clonotype. This sequence joins TRBV12-3 or TRBV12-4 and TRBJ1-2; D might be TRBD1 (6 bases). This CDR3 is built from 12 residues. Trimming stripped 4 bases from V and 8 bases from J, with 11 bases between. The CDR3 loop is CASSWGQVGYTF. The CDR3 region has the DNA TGTGCCAGCAGTTGGGGACAAGTCGGCTACACCTTC.

This clonotype showed up many times. This chain links TRBV12-3 or TRBV12-4 with TRBJ1-1; D is undetermined. V shed 5 bases and J shed 1 base, with 17 bases lying between them. This CDR3 has 16 amino acids. The chain's CDR3 is CASSLGQSVKNTEAFF. As DNA, the CDR3 is TGTGCCAGCAGTCTCGGTCAGTCAGTTAAGAACACTGAAGCTTTCTTT.

This clonotype was detected once. The chain links TRBV27 to TRBJ2-7, with D tentatively TRBD1 (5 bases). Germline V CDR1 and CDR2: MNHEY, SMNVEV (reference sequence). Trimming removed 3 bases at V and 0 bases at J, with 12 bases between. The CDR3 has 15 amino acids. CDR3 loop: CASSFTGQGSYEQYF. CDR3 DNA: TGTGCCAGCAGTTTCACGGGCCAGGGCTCCTACGAGCAGTACTTC.

At least ten counts were recorded for this clonotype. V and J are TRBV28 and TRBJ1-1; D remains ambiguous. The CDR3 has 18 residues. V lost 5 bases, J lost 0 bases, and 22 bases lay in between. CDR1 and CDR2 (germline): MDHEN, SYDVKM. CDR3 coding DNA: TGTGCCAGCAGTACCTCGGAAGCCTGGGGAAAGATGAACACTGAAGCTTTCTTT. It is translated as CASSTSEAWGKMNTEAFF.